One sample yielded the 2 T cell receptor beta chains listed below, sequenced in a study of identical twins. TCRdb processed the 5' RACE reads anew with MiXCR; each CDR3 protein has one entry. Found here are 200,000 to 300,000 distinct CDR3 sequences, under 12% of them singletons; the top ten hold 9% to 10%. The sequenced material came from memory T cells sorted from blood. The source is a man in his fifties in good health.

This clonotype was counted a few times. The CDR3 spells CSVVSTGDTIYF. The CDR3 coding sequence is TGCAGCGTTGTCTCAACGGGGGACACCATATATTTT. The V call is TRBV29-1, the J call TRBJ1-3; D is possibly TRBD1 (5 bases). V dropped 4 bases and J dropped 8 bases, with 12 bases sitting between them. The CDR3 consists of 12 residues. Germline V CDR1 and CDR2: SQVTM, ANQGSEA.

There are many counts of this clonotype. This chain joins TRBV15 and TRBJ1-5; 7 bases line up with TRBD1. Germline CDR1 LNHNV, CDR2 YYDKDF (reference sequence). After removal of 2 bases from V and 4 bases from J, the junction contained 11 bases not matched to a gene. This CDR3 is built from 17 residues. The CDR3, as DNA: TGTGCCACCAGCAGATTTACGACAGGGAGGTCAAATCAGCCCCAGCATTTT. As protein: CATSRFTTGRSNQPQHF.